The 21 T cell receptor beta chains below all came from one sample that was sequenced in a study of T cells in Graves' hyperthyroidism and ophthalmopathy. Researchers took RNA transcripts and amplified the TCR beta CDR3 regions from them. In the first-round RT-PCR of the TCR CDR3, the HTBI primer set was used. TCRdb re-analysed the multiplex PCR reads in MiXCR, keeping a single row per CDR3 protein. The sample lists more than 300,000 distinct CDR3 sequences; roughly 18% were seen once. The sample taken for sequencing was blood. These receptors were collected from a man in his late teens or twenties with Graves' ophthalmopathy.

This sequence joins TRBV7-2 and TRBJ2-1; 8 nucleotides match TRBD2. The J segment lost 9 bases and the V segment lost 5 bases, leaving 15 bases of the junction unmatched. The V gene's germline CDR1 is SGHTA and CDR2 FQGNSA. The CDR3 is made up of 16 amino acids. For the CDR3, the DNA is TGTGCCAGCAGCCCACCGGGACTAGGAGGTGGTGGTGAGCAGTTCTTC. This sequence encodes CASSPPGLGGGGEQFF.

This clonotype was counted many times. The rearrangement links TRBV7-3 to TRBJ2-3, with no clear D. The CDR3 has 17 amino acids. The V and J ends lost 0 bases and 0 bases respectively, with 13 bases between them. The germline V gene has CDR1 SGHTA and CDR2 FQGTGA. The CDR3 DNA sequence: TGTGCCAGCAGCTTAACAACCGGGCTAACTAGCACAGATACGCAGTATTTT. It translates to CASSLTTGLTSTDTQYF.

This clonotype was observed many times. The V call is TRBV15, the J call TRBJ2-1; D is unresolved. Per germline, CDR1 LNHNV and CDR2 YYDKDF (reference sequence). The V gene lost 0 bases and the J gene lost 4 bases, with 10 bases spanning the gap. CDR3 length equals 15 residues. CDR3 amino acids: CATSRDMTTYNEQFF. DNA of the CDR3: TGTGCCACCAGCAGAGATATGACAACATACAATGAGCAGTTCTTC.

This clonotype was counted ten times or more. CDR3 protein: CASSYLNTGTGVSYEQYF. The CDR3, as DNA: TGTGCCAGCAGTTACCTGAATACCGGGACAGGGGTGTCCTACGAGCAGTACTTC. This sequence joins TRBV6-5 and TRBJ2-7, with TRBD1 matching over 10 bases. After removal of 2 bases from V and 1 base from J, the junction contained 11 bases not matched to a gene. The V gene's germline CDR1 is MNHEY and CDR2 SVGAGI. This CDR3 spans 18 amino acids.

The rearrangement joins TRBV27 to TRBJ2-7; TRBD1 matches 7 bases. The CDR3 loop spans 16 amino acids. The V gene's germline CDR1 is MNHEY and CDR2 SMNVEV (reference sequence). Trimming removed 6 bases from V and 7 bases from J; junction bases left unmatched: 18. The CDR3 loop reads CASRRHGQGEIGEQYF. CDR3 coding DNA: TGTGCCAGCAGAAGACACGGGCAGGGGGAAATAGGAGAGCAGTACTTC.

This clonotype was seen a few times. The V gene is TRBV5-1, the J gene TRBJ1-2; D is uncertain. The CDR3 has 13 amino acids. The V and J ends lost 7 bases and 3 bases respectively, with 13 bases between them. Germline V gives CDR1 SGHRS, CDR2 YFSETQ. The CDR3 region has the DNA TGCGCCAGCTCCCCCCGGGAATACTATGGCTACACCTTC. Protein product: CASSPREYYGYTF.

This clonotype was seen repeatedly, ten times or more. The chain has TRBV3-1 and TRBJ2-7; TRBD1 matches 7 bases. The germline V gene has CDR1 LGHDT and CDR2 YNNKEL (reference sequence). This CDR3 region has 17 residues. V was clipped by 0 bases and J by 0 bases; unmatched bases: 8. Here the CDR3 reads CASSQDGIQGSSYEQYF. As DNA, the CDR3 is TGTGCCAGCAGCCAAGATGGGATACAGGGGAGCTCCTACGAGCAGTACTTC.

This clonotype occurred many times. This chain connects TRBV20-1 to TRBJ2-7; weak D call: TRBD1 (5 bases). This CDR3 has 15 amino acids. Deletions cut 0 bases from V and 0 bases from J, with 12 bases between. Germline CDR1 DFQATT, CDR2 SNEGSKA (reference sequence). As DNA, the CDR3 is TGCAGTGCTAGAGATGAGCACAGGAGCTCCTACGAGCAGTACTTC. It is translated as CSARDEHRSSYEQYF.

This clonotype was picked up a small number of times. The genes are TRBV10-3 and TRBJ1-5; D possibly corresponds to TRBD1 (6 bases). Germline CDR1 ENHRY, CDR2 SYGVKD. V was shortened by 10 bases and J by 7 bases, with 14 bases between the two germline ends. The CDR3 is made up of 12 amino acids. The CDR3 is CATKTGSQPQHF. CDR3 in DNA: TGTGCCACAAAAACAGGGTCCCAGCCCCAGCATTTT.

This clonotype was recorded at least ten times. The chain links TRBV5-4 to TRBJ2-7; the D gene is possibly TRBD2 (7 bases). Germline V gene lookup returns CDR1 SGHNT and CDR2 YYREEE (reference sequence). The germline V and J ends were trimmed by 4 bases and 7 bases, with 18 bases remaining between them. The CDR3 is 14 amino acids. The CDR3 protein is CASSVLTSQGEQYF. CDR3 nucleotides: TGTGCCAGCAGCGTCTTGACTAGCCAGGGGGAGCAGTACTTC.

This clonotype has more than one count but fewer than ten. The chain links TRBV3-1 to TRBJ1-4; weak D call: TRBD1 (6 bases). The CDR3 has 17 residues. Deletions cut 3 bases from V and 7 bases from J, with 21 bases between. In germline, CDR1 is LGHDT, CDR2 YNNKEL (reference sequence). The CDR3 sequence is CASSQIAGADVREKLFF. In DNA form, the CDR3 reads TGTGCCAGCAGCCAGATCGCGGGGGCCGATGTACGTGAAAAACTGTTTTTT. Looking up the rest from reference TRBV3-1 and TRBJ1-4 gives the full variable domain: DTAVSQTPKYLVTQMGNDKSIKCEQNLGHDTMYWYKQDSKKFLKIMFSYNNKELIINETVPNRFSPKSPDKAHLNLHINSLELGDSAVYFCASSQIAGADVREKLFFGSGTQLSVL.

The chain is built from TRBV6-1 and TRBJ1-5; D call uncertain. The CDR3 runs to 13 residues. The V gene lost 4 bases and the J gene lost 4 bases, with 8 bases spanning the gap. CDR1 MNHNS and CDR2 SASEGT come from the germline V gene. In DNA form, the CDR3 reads TGTGCCAGCAGTGCGCCCCCGAATCAGCCCCAGCATTTT. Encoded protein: CASSAPPNQPQHF.

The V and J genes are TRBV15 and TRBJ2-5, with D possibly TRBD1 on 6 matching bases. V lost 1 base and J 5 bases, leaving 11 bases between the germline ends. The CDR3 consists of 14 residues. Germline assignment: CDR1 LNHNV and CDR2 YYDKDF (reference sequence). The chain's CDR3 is CATSRVRGIETQYF. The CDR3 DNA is TGTGCCACCAGCAGAGTCAGGGGAATCGAGACCCAGTACTTC.

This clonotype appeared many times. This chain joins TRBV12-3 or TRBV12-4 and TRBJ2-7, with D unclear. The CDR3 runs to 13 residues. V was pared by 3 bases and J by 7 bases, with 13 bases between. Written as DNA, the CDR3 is TGTGCCAGCAGTTTGCCCGAGTTGGGAGAGCAGTACTTC. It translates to CASSLPELGEQYF.

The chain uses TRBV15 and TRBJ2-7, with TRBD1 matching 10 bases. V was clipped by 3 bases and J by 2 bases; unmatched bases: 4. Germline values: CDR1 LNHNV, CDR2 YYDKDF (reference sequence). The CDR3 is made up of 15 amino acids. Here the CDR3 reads CATSRGTGEAYEQYF. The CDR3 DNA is TGTGCCACCAGCAGGGGGACAGGGGAAGCCTACGAGCAGTACTTC.

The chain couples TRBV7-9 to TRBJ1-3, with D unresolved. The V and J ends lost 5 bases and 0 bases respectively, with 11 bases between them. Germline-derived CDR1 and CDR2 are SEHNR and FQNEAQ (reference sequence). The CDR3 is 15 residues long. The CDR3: CASSTPPGSGNTIYF. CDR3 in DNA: TGTGCCAGCAGCACCCCGCCGGGCTCTGGAAACACCATATATTTT.

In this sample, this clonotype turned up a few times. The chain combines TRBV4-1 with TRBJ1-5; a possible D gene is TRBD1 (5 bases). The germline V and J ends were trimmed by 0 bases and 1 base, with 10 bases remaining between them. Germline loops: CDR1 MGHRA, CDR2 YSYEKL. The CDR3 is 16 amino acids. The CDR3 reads CASSQDGAGSNQPQHF. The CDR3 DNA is TGCGCCAGCAGCCAAGATGGGGCAGGGAGCAATCAGCCCCAGCATTTT.

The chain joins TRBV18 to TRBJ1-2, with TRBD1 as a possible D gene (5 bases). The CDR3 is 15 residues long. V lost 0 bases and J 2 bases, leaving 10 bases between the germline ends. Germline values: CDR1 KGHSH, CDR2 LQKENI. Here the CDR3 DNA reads TGTGCCAGCTCACCACCGGCCGGGACGAACTATGGCTACACCTTC. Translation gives CASSPPAGTNYGYTF.

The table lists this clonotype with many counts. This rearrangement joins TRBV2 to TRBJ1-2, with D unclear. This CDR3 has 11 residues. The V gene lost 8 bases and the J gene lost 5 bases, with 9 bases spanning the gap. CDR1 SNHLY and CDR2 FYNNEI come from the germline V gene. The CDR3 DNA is TGTGCCAGCGGACCGGGATATGGCTACACCTTC. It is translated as CASGPGYGYTF.

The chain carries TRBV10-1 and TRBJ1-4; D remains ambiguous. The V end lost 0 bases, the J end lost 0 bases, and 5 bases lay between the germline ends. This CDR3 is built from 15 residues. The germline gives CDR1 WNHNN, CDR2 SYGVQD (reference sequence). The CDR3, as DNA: TGCGCCAGCAGTGAGTCTCGTGCAACTAATGAAAAACTGTTTTTT. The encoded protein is CASSESRATNEKLFF.

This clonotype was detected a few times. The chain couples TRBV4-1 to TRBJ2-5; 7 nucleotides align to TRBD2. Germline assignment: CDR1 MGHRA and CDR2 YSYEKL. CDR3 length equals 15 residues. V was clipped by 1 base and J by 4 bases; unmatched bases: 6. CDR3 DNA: TGCGCCAGCAGCCAAGTCCGGCGGGAGCGAGAGACCCAGTACTTC. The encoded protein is CASSQVRRERETQYF.